A single sample gave rise to the 8 T cell receptor beta chains below, sequenced in a study of blood T cells in healthy people across ages. Alongside a J-beta primer mix, a sample-barcoded 5' primer served in a second PCR lasting about 7 to 12 cycles. One entry per CDR3 protein, called by TCRdb with MiXCR from the 5' RACE reads. The sample has 1 million or so distinct CDR3 sequences, more than 35% seen once. Sequencing was performed on blood. The receptors originated from a woman aged 60-75 years in good health.

V gene TRBV5-1 combines with J gene TRBJ2-3; TRBD2 agrees at 10 bases. V shed 1 base and J 4 bases; nucleotides not matched to a gene: 6. In germline, CDR1 is SGHRS, CDR2 YFSETQ. CDR3 length equals 16 residues. CDR3 sequence: CASSLPSGRGADTQYF. The CDR3 region has the DNA TGCGCCAGCAGCTTGCCTAGCGGGAGAGGTGCAGATACGCAGTATTTT.

This chain joins TRBV20-1 and TRBJ1-2; 9 bases match TRBD1. Looked up from germline, CDR1 is DFQATT and CDR2 is SNEGSKA (reference sequence). The length of the CDR3 is 14 residues. Trimming cost V 4 bases and J 10 bases; bases outside gene matches: 13. The CDR3 sequence is CSANHNRQGGDYTF. The CDR3 region has the DNA TGCAGTGCTAACCACAACCGACAGGGGGGAGACTACACCTTC.

This clonotype was recorded a few times. The V gene is TRBV12-3 or TRBV12-4, the J gene TRBJ2-1; TRBD2 might be the D (6 bases). Trimming shortened V by 6 bases and J by 5 bases, and 14 bases separated the two germline ends. This CDR3 has 14 amino acids. This CDR3 reads CASSPRTTNNEQFF. As DNA, the CDR3 is TGTGCCAGCAGCCCCCGGACTACCAACAATGAGCAGTTCTTC.

This clonotype occurred many times. The chain is built from TRBV5-1 and TRBJ2-1; no clear D. CDR3 length: 14 residues. V was cut by 1 base and J by 10 bases, with 15 bases left in between. Germline V gene data show CDR1 as SGHRS and CDR2 as YFSETQ. The CDR3 sequence is CASSLSEIGGEQFF. In DNA form, the CDR3 reads TGCGCCAGCAGCTTGAGTGAAATTGGTGGCGAGCAGTTCTTC.

The CDR3 protein is CASSEYGLRGLETQYF. The CDR3 DNA follows: TGTGCCAGCAGTGAATACGGACTACGGGGGTTGGAGACCCAGTACTTC. The rearrangement joins TRBV25-1 to TRBJ2-7, with a possible D match to TRBD2 (6 bases). Matching the DNA end better, TRBJ2-5 makes the J call doubtful. The CDR3 spans 16 residues. The germline V gene encodes CDR1 MGHDK and CDR2 SYGVNS.

This chain links TRBV7-6 with TRBJ2-4; 9 nucleotides match TRBD1. Germline V gene data show CDR1 as SGHVS and CDR2 as FNYEAQ. With V trimmed by 5 bases and J by 13 bases, 15 bases remained unmatched. This CDR3 is built from 15 residues. The CDR3 sequence is CASSQPGQGLDEQYF. CDR3 DNA: TGTGCCAGCAGCCAACCGGGACAGGGTCTTGATGAGCAGTACTTC.

This rearrangement joins TRBV15 to TRBJ2-5, with 7 bases matching TRBD2. CDR3 length: 14 amino acids. J was trimmed by 11 bases and V by 8 bases; bases with no gene match: 17. Germline CDR1 and CDR2: LNHNV and YYDKDF (reference sequence). The CDR3 region has the DNA TGTGCCACCTCCGGGGGGTTGGGGCGCAATGAGCAGTACTTC. This codes for CATSGGLGRNEQYF.

The CDR3 bases are TGTGCCAGCAGTTATGTCCCCGGGGGACAATATGGCTACACCTTC. Protein: CASSYVPGGQYGYTF. The V gene is TRBV6-5, the J gene TRBJ1-2; possible D gene TRBD1, 6 bases. The V gene's germline CDR1 is MNHEY and CDR2 SVGAGI. The CDR3 has 15 residues. The V and J ends lost 3 bases and 5 bases respectively, with 16 bases between them.